Included here is one T cell receptor beta chain sequence, with context. This entry comes from a study of blood T cells in healthy people across ages. Germline assignment: CDR1 MNHNY and CDR2 SVGAGI (reference sequence). The CDR3 is 13 residues long. V dropped 7 bases and J dropped 10 bases, with 14 bases sitting between them. A second PCR, run for roughly 7 to 12 cycles, used a sample-barcoded 5' primer plus a J-beta primer mix. Individual samples furnished no less than 2.5 million CDR3-containing paired-end reads apiece. TCRdb ran MiXCR on the 5' RACE reads and lists one entry per CDR3 protein. The sample consists of over a million distinct CDR3 sequences, approximately 42% of them appearing once.

The chain employs TRBV6-6 and TRBJ1-6, with D possibly TRBD1 on 5 matching bases. The sequence was obtained from a woman younger than 30 in good health. Sequencing input: blood. In DNA, the CDR3 is TGTGCCAGCACGGGCGAGGGGCGATCACCCCTCCACTTT. It is translated as CASTGEGRSPLHF.